This T cell receptor (beta chain) stems from a study of T cell changes during pregnancy in multiple sclerosis. The V segment lost 2 bases and the J segment 2 bases; nucleotides outside the gene matches: 14. CDR1 and CDR2 (germline): SGHRS, YFSETQ. This CDR3 contains 19 residues. Clones were sequenced by immunoSEQ multiplex PCR, and TCRdb holds only the in-frame ones, with some missing. The sample has approximately 92,000 clones; approximately 95% are singletons. The gene calls are TRBV5-1 and TRBJ2-7; 12 bases line up with TRBD2. Sequences were derived from peripheral blood, sampled after pregnancy. This TCR was sampled from a female donor with multiple sclerosis, enrolled in a pregnancy study. The CDR3 sequence is CASSFRPAASGRAPYEQYF. The DNA for the CDR3 is TGCGCCAGCAGCTTTCGGCCCGCGGCTAGCGGGAGGGCCCCCTACGAGCAGTACTTC.